The T cell receptor beta chain under discussion was sequenced for a study of blood T cell repertoires in COVID-19. At the level of the study: Acute-phase and convalescent COVID-19 samples originated in the United States, Italy and Spain. Nucleic acid was either cDNA or gDNA, and it came from T cells, B-cell-depleted T cells, or PBMCs.

Per the study methods: The assay estimated nucleated cells by amplifying reference gene primers. The protocol was immunoSEQ multiplex PCR, while the TCRdb copy is restricted to in-frame clones and leaves out a portion. Clone size and the V and J calls come from that table; the DNA yielded D and trimming. The repertoire holds around 300,000 clones, with 85% as singletons. CDR1 and CDR2 from the germline V gene are SGHNT and YYREEE (reference sequence). The V gene lost 2 bases and the J gene lost 2 bases, with 8 bases spanning the gap. This CDR3 is built from 13 residues. This sequence was found in a human donor in a cohort sampled during active COVID-19. The chain carries TRBV5-4 and TRBJ2-7; D uncertain. The sample was peripheral blood. Here the CDR3 DNA reads TGTGCCAGCAGCTTTGGAGTTACCTACGAGCAGTACTTC. It encodes CASSFGVTYEQYF.